This T cell receptor beta chain was sequenced in a study of regulatory T cells in long-lasting Graves disease. Whole-study results and caveats: The researchers studied only peripheral blood, not thyroid tissue.

Libraries of TCR beta came from iRepertoire HTBI primers plus Arm-PCR of CDR3 regions. TCRdb passed the multiplex PCR reads through MiXCR, listing each CDR3 protein once. The sample consists of 500,000 to 700,000 distinct CDR3 sequences, 30% of them appearing once. The time point was: persistent/refractory GD, antithyroid drugs over 5 years with positive TRAb. RNA from PBMCs was the source of the TCR library. EDTA tubes were used for drawing around 9 milliliters of peripheral blood. This CDR3 has 13 amino acids. Looked up from germline, CDR1 is MNHNS and CDR2 is SASEGT. V was clipped by 5 bases and J by 7 bases; unmatched bases: 4. Notes on this clonotype: The antigen is undetermined.

The input for sequencing was peripheral blood mononuclear cells (PBMCs), taken when the disease was refractory, from a patient treated with antithyroid drugs. The genes are TRBV6-1 and TRBJ1-4, with 7 bases that match TRBD1. The sequence derives from a female donor with Graves disease. CDR3 in DNA: TGTGCCAGCAGTCGAGCAGGGGGTGAAAAACTGTTTTTT. This translates into CASSRAGGEKLFF.